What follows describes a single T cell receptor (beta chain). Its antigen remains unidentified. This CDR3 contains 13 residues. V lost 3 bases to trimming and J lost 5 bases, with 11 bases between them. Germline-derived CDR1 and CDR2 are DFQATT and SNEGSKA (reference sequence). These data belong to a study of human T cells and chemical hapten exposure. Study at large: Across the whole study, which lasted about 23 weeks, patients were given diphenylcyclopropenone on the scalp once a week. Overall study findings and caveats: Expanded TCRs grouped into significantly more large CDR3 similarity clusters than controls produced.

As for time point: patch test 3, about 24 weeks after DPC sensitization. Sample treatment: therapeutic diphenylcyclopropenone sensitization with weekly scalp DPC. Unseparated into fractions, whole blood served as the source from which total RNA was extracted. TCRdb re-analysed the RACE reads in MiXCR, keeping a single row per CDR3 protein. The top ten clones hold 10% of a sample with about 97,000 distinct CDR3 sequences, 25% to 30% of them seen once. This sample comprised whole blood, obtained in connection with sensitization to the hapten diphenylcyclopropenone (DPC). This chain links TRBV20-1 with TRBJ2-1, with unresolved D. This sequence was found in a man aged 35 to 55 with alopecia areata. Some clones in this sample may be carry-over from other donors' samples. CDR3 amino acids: CSASSTANNEQFF. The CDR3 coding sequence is TGCAGTGCTAGTTCGACGGCAAACAATGAGCAGTTCTTC.